The 16 T cell receptor beta chains below were found in one sample sequenced in a study of blood T cell repertoires in COVID-19. Clones were sequenced by immunoSEQ multiplex PCR, and TCRdb holds only the in-frame ones, with some missing. The sample consists of 45,000 to 60,000 clones, approximately 90% of them appearing once. Input material: peripheral blood. These receptors all stem from a man in his fifties or sixties with acute or convalescent COVID-19.

V usage is TRBV13 and J usage is TRBJ1-1; D unresolved. The germline V gene encodes CDR1 PRHDT and CDR2 FYEKMQ (reference sequence). Trimming took off 0 bases at V and 0 bases at J, with 5 bases between the two ends. CDR3 length: 14 amino acids. CDR3 residues: CASSLGPVNTEAFF. The CDR3 coding sequence is TGTGCCAGCAGCTTAGGGCCAGTGAACACTGAAGCTTTCTTT.

The chain carries TRBV7-9 and TRBJ1-3, with D unresolved. V lost 2 bases and J lost 0, with 11 bases in between. The CDR3 runs 16 residues. Per germline, CDR1 SEHNR and CDR2 FQNEAQ (reference sequence). The chain's CDR3 is CASSLNTGNSGNTIYF. CDR3 DNA: TGTGCCAGCAGCTTAAATACGGGGAACTCTGGAAACACCATATATTTT. Together with reference TRBV7-9 and TRBJ1-3, the CDR3 gives the full variable domain: DTGVSQNPRHKITKRGQNVTFRCDPISEHNRLYWYRQTLGQGPEFLTYFQNEAQLEKSRLLSDRFSAERPKGSFSTLEIQRTEQGDSAMYLCASSLNTGNSGNTIYFGEGSWLTVV.

As regards this clone: A much larger clone sits a single nucleotide away, making a read error possible. The chain couples TRBV11-3 to TRBJ1-1; 8 bases align to TRBD1. J lost 6 bases, V lost 3 bases, and 3 bases had no gene match. The germline V gene has CDR1 SGHNT and CDR2 YENEEA. This CDR3 has 13 residues. This CDR3 reads CASSFDRGSEAFF. The CDR3 DNA follows: TGTGCCAGCAGCTTCGACAGGGGCTCTGAAGCTTTCTTT.

This CDR3 is CASSLGGEQGTQYF. CDR3 nucleotides: TGTGCCAGCAGCTTAGGAGGGGAACAGGGGACCCAGTACTTC. The genes are TRBV7-6 and TRBJ2-5, with D possibly being TRBD1 (6 bases). This CDR3 region has 14 residues. Trimming removed 1 base from V and 7 bases from J, with 13 bases in between. Germline CDR1 reads SGHVS; CDR2 reads FNYEAQ.

In this sample, this clone turned up a few times. The rearrangement uses TRBV5-4 and TRBJ1-2; a weak D match, TRBD1 (5 bases). The germline V gene has CDR1 SGHNT and CDR2 YYREEE (reference sequence). The CDR3 extends over 12 amino acids. With 0 bases removed from V and 14 bases from J, the gap between germline ends came to 14 bases. In DNA form, the CDR3 reads TGTGCCAGCAGCTTGGGGGAAGGGGCGCTTACCTTC. The encoded protein is CASSLGEGALTF.

This clone came up once. The chain joins TRBV5-1 to TRBJ2-7; 7 bases map to TRBD1. Germline V lookup: CDR1 SGHRS, CDR2 YFSETQ. Trimming cost V 3 bases and J 2 bases; bases outside gene matches: 5. The CDR3 sequence is 14 residues long. The CDR3, as DNA: TGCGCCAGCAGCTCGGACAGGCCGACCTACGAGCAGTACTTC. Translation: CASSSDRPTYEQYF.

The CDR3 reads CASSRTSANEQFF. CDR3 nucleotides: TGTGCCAGCAGCCGCACTAGCGCCAATGAGCAGTTCTTC. The J gene is TRBJ2-1, the V gene TRBV11-3; TRBD2 agrees at 7 bases. After removal of 5 bases from V and 6 bases from J, the junction contained 4 bases not matched to a gene. The germline CDR1 and CDR2 sequences are SGHNT and YENEEA. The CDR3 extends over 13 amino acids.

The chain couples TRBV7-9 to TRBJ1-1, with TRBD1 identical over 8 bases. V shed 5 bases, J shed 7 bases, and the junction held 9 bases outside the gene matches. CDR1 is SEHNR and CDR2 is FQNEAQ in the germline V gene (reference sequence). This CDR3 spans 14 amino acids. CDR3 region: CASSPSLGTGEAFF. CDR3 nucleotides: TGTGCCAGCAGCCCTTCGTTGGGGACAGGTGAAGCTTTCTTT.

The V gene is TRBV2, the J gene TRBJ2-3, with D possibly matching TRBD2 (7 bases). The V gene lost 7 bases and the J gene lost 2 bases, with 16 bases spanning the gap. CDR1 is SNHLY, CDR2 FYNNEI, per germline. The CDR3 loop spans 15 amino acids. The CDR3 reads CASMGGGSYTDTQYF. The CDR3 nucleotides read TGTGCCAGCATGGGGGGGGGCAGTTACACAGATACGCAGTATTTT.

This chain joins TRBV10-2 and TRBJ2-7; 7 nucleotides line up with TRBD1. Germline V gene sequence: CDR1 WSHSY, CDR2 SAAADI. The length of the CDR3 is 13 residues. The V segment lost 9 bases and the J segment 0 bases; nucleotides outside the gene matches: 5. CDR3 sequence (DNA): TGCGCCAGTGGACAGGCCAGCTCCTACGAGCAGTACTTC. This codes for CASGQASSYEQYF.

The V call is TRBV5-1, the J call TRBJ1-4; no clear D gene. V lost 0 bases and J 4 bases, leaving 7 bases between the germline ends. Germline CDR1 is SGHRS and CDR2 is YFSETQ. The CDR3 is 14 amino acids. The CDR3: CASSLDSYNEKLFF. The CDR3 coding sequence is TGCGCCAGCAGCTTGGACAGCTATAATGAAAAACTGTTTTTT.

V usage is TRBV2 and J usage is TRBJ1-4, with TRBD1 matching over 10 bases. Looked up from germline, CDR1 is SNHLY and CDR2 is FYNNEI. V shed 6 bases and J 1 base; nucleotides not matched to a gene: 2. The CDR3 consists of 15 residues. In nucleotides, the CDR3 is TGTGCCAGCAGACGGGACAGGGGAACTAATGAAAAACTGTTTTTT. Translating it yields CASRRDRGTNEKLFF.

The chain combines TRBV30 with TRBJ2-2; no clear D gene. CDR3 size: 12 residues. In germline, CDR1 is GTSNPN, CDR2 SVGIG (reference sequence). The ends were cut back, 0 bases at V and 7 bases at J, with 6 bases in the middle. In DNA, the CDR3 is TGTGCCTGGAGTGTAGAGATCGGGGAGCTGTTTTTT. This sequence encodes CAWSVEIGELFF.

The V and J genes are TRBV5-1 and TRBJ2-3, with 7 bases lining up with TRBD1. The CDR3 is 15 amino acids. The V segment lost 0 bases and the J segment 2 bases; nucleotides outside the gene matches: 3. Per the germline V gene, CDR1 is SGHRS and CDR2 is YFSETQ. The CDR3 spells CASSLVGQVTDTQYF. In DNA form, the CDR3 reads TGCGCCAGCAGCTTGGTCGGACAGGTCACAGATACGCAGTATTTT.

The chain uses TRBV15 and TRBJ1-1; D unresolved. Deletions cut 4 bases from V and 4 bases from J, with 10 bases between. CDR1 is LNHNV and CDR2 is YYDKDF in the germline V gene (reference sequence). There are 13 residues in the CDR3. For the CDR3, the DNA is TGTGCCACCAGCACAGGTTTCGGCACTGAAGCTTTCTTT. Its protein product is CATSTGFGTEAFF. The variable domain in full, completed from reference TRBV15 and TRBJ1-1, reads DAMVIQNPRYQVTQFGKPVTLSCSQTLNHNVMYWYQQKSSQAPKLLFHYYDKDFNNEADTPDNFQSRRPNTSFCFLDIRSPGLGDTAMYLCATSTGFGTEAFFGQGTRLTVV.

The chain links TRBV27 to TRBJ2-3, with 9 bases fitting TRBD2. CDR1 is MNHEY, CDR2 SMNVEV, per germline (reference sequence). The CDR3 sequence is 18 residues long. After removal of 5 bases from V and 2 bases from J, the junction contained 14 bases not matched to a gene. CDR3 loop: CASSHRPASGTNTDTQYF. For the CDR3, the DNA is TGTGCCAGCAGTCACCGGCCGGCTAGCGGGACAAACACAGATACGCAGTATTTT.